This is a list of T cell receptor beta chains from one sample in a study of cytomegalovirus exposure and HLA in healthy donors. TCRdb's table, derived via immunoSEQ multiplex PCR, lists solely in-frame clones and lacks some. Reported are about 150,000 clones; the ten largest clones contain around 1.5%. Sequenced sample: PBMCs. These TCRs come from a woman aged 45-60 years in good health and CMV-seronegative. Each CDR3 is given with its conserved first and last residue. A D gene is named only where the DNA matches it firmly.

V: TRBV5-4
J: TRBJ2-7
D: TRBD2
CDR3: CASSLVTGGPYEQYF
DNA: TGTGCCAGCAGCTTGGTGACGGGGGGGCCGTACGAGCAGTACTTC

V: TRBV6-5
J: TRBJ2-7
D: TRBD2
CDR3: CASSYSSGGPPYEQYF
DNA: TGTGCCAGCAGTTACTCGTCGGGAGGGCCACCCTACGAGCAGTACTTC

V: TRBV7-2
J: TRBJ1-5
D: TRBD1
CDR3: CASSQGARNQPQHF
DNA: TGTGCCAGCAGTCAGGGGGCTCGCAATCAGCCCCAGCATTTT

V: TRBV28
J: TRBJ2-7
D: NA
CDR3: CASSLQVREQYF
DNA: TGTGCCAGCAGTTTACAGGTTAGGGAGCAGTACTTC

V: TRBV5-5
J: TRBJ1-5
D: TRBD1
CDR3: CASSMTGFSNQPQHF
DNA: TGTGCCAGCAGCATGACAGGGTTCAGCAATCAGCCCCAGCATTTT

V: TRBV6-5
J: TRBJ2-1
D: TRBD1
CDR3: CASSYLRGLNEQFF
DNA: TGTGCCAGCAGTTACCTCAGGGGGTTGAATGAGCAGTTCTTC

V: TRBV4-2
J: TRBJ2-1
D: TRBD2
CDR3: CASSQDRLAGTEQFF
DNA: TGTGCCAGCAGCCAAGATAGGCTAGCGGGGACTGAGCAGTTCTTC

V: TRBV29-1
J: TRBJ2-2
D: NA
CDR3: CSVEIRNTGELFF
DNA: TGCAGCGTTGAAATTAGGAACACCGGGGAGCTGTTTTTT

V: TRBV7-2
J: TRBJ1-2
D: TRBD1
CDR3: CASSHWDRAGYTF
DNA: TGTGCCAGCAGCCACTGGGACAGGGCTGGCTACACCTTC

V: TRBV28
J: TRBJ2-7
D: NA
CDR3: CASSSIRDEQYF
DNA: TGTGCCAGCAGTTCCATCAGGGACGAGCAGTACTTC

V: TRBV11-2
J: TRBJ2-1
D: NA
CDR3: CASRTGYNEQFF
DNA: TGTGCCAGCAGGACTGGATACAATGAGCAGTTCTTC

V: TRBV7-2
J: TRBJ2-2
D: NA
CDR3: CASSQNSANTGELFF
DNA: TGTGCCAGCAGCCAAAACTCCGCGAACACCGGGGAGCTGTTTTTT

V: TRBV5-4
J: TRBJ1-2
D: TRBD1
CDR3: CASSIQGTANYGYTF
DNA: TGTGCCAGCAGTATACAGGGGACAGCTAACTATGGCTACACCTTC

V: TRBV7-9
J: TRBJ2-3
D: NA
CDR3: CASSTQGTDTQYF
DNA: TGTGCCAGCAGCACTCAGGGAACAGATACGCAGTATTTT

V: TRBV18
J: TRBJ1-1
D: TRBD1
CDR3: CASSAYRGENTEAFF
DNA: TGTGCCAGCTCAGCTTACAGGGGGGAGAACACTGAAGCTTTCTTT

V: TRBV5-1
J: TRBJ2-1
D: TRBD2
CDR3: CASSPSGDTYNEQFF
DNA: TGCGCCAGCAGCCCGAGCGGGGATACCTACAATGAGCAGTTCTTC

V: TRBV5-1
J: TRBJ1-2
D: TRBD1
CDR3: CASSLGQGPYGYTF
DNA: TGCGCCAGCAGCCTGGGACAGGGTCCATATGGCTACACCTTC

V: TRBV6-5
J: TRBJ1-2
D: TRBD1
CDR3: CASRRDSNYGYTF
DNA: TGTGCCAGCAGGAGGGACAGTAACTATGGCTACACCTTC

V: TRBV5-1
J: TRBJ2-1
D: NA
CDR3: CASSLAGTYNEQFF
DNA: TGCGCCAGCAGCTTGGCCGGGACCTACAATGAGCAGTTCTTC

V: TRBV9
J: TRBJ2-1
D: NA
CDR3: CASSPYLGMSGDEQFF
DNA: TGTGCCAGCAGTCCTTATTTGGGGATGTCGGGGGATGAGCAGTTCTTC

V: TRBV4-1
J: TRBJ1-5
D: TRBD1
CDR3: CASSRTGVGQPQHF
DNA: TGCGCCAGCAGCCGGACAGGGGTGGGTCAGCCCCAGCATTTT

V: TRBV5-4
J: TRBJ2-5
D: TRBD2
CDR3: CASSLRLAGETQYF
DNA: TGTGCCAGCAGCTTGAGACTAGCGGGTGAGACCCAGTACTTC

V: TRBV5-5
J: TRBJ2-2
D: NA
CDR3: CASSLDPGSNTGELFF
DNA: TGTGCCAGCAGCTTGGATCCGGGTTCTAACACCGGGGAGCTGTTTTTT

V: TRBV6-1
J: TRBJ2-3
D: NA
CDR3: CASPEGSTTDTQYF
DNA: TGTGCCAGCCCCGAGGGTAGCACCACAGATACGCAGTATTTT

V: TRBV30
J: TRBJ2-3
D: NA
CDR3: CAWSVLGGSTDTQYF
DNA: TGTGCCTGGAGTGTACTAGGCGGAAGCACAGATACGCAGTATTTT

V: TRBV4-2
J: TRBJ2-7
D: TRBD2
CDR3: CASSQAIAGGFLYEQYF
DNA: TGTGCCAGCAGCCAAGCCATAGCGGGAGGGTTTCTATACGAGCAGTACTTC

V: TRBV11-3
J: TRBJ2-7
D: TRBD1
CDR3: CASSLDRDYEQYF
DNA: TGTGCCAGCAGTTTAGACAGGGACTACGAGCAGTACTTC

V: TRBV5-1
J: TRBJ1-2
D: NA
CDR3: CASSTADYGYTF
DNA: TGCGCCAGCAGCACCGCAGACTATGGCTACACCTTC

V: TRBV7-8
J: TRBJ1-5
D: NA
CDR3: CASSQDSRNQPQHF
DNA: TGTGCCAGCAGCCAGGACAGCCGGAATCAGCCCCAGCATTTT

V: TRBV19
J: TRBJ1-4
D: NA
CDR3: CASSIAAGLNEKLFF
DNA: TGTGCCAGTAGTATTGCGGCGGGGCTTAATGAAAAACTGTTTTTT

V: TRBV28
J: TRBJ2-7
D: TRBD2
CDR3: CASSLGSGAWEQYF
DNA: TGTGCCAGCAGTTTGGGTAGCGGGGCCTGGGAGCAGTACTTC

V: TRBV9
J: TRBJ1-1
D: NA
CDR3: CASSDSSNTEAFF
DNA: TGTGCCAGCAGCGACAGTAGTAACACTGAAGCTTTCTTT

V: TRBV5-1
J: TRBJ2-1
D: TRBD2
CDR3: CASSLETSGYNEQFF
DNA: TGCGCCAGCAGCTTGGAGACTAGCGGCTACAATGAGCAGTTCTTC

V: TRBV10-3
J: TRBJ2-3
D: TRBD2
CDR3: CASTSGDTQYF
DNA: TGTGCCAGTACTAGCGGGGATACGCAGTATTTT

V: TRBV9
J: TRBJ1-1
D: NA
CDR3: CASSGSRTDMNTEAFF
DNA: TGTGCCAGCAGCGGATCACGGACAGATATGAACACTGAAGCTTTCTTT

V: TRBV29-1
J: TRBJ2-2
D: NA
CDR3: CSVASSSPFTGELFF
DNA: TGCAGCGTTGCTTCCTCTTCCCCTTTCACCGGGGAGCTGTTTTTT

V: TRBV7-2
J: TRBJ2-5
D: TRBD2
CDR3: CASSQGLAGETQYF
DNA: TGTGCCAGCAGCCAGGGACTAGCGGGGGAGACCCAGTACTTC

V: TRBV19
J: TRBJ2-3
D: NA
CDR3: CASSLGPDTQYF
DNA: TGTGCCAGTAGTCTAGGGCCAGATACGCAGTATTTT

V: TRBV19
J: TRBJ2-6
D: NA
CDR3: CASSSGSSGANVLTF
DNA: TGTGCCAGTAGTTCTGGGAGCTCTGGGGCCAACGTCCTGACTTTC

V: TRBV25-1
J: TRBJ2-1
D: TRBD2
CDR3: CASSEYLHGLAGGNEQFF
DNA: TGTGCCAGCAGTGAATATCTACATGGGCTAGCGGGAGGTAATGAGCAGTTCTTC

V: TRBV4-2
J: TRBJ2-5
D: TRBD1
CDR3: CASSALGDRAETQYF
DNA: TGTGCCAGCAGCGCCCTCGGAGACAGGGCAGAGACCCAGTACTTC

V: TRBV30
J: TRBJ1-5
D: NA
CDR3: CAWGNTGPQHF
DNA: TGTGCCTGGGGAAACACGGGGCCCCAGCATTTT

V: TRBV18
J: TRBJ2-7
D: NA
CDR3: CASSPGGVEQYF
DNA: TGTGCCAGCTCACCTGGCGGGGTCGAGCAGTACTTC

V: TRBV7-9
J: TRBJ1-1
D: TRBD1
CDR3: CASSSTGGMRSTEAFF
DNA: TGTGCCAGCAGCTCGACAGGGGGCATGAGAAGCACTGAAGCTTTCTTT

V: TRBV5-1
J: TRBJ2-7
D: TRBD1
CDR3: CASSTGARDRGPSSYEQYF
DNA: TGCGCCAGCAGCACCGGGGCACGGGACAGGGGCCCGAGCTCCTACGAGCAGTACTTC

V: TRBV5-1
J: TRBJ2-3
D: TRBD1
CDR3: CASSIGQGAQYF
DNA: TGCGCCAGCAGCATCGGACAGGGGGCGCAGTATTTT

V: TRBV5-6
J: TRBJ2-1
D: NA
CDR3: CASFREVSREQFF
DNA: TGTGCCAGCTTCAGGGAGGTTTCCAGGGAGCAGTTCTTC

V: TRBV7-6
J: TRBJ2-7
D: TRBD1
CDR3: CASSLLGTATYEQYF
DNA: TGTGCCAGCAGCTTATTGGGGACAGCCACCTACGAGCAGTACTTC

V: TRBV27
J: TRBJ2-7
D: TRBD1
CDR3: CASSRTGEAYEQYF
DNA: TGTGCCAGCAGCCGGACAGGGGAGGCCTACGAGCAGTACTTC

V: TRBV7-2
J: TRBJ1-1
D: TRBD1
CDR3: CASSLPGQGDTEAFF
DNA: TGTGCCAGCAGCTTACCGGGACAGGGCGACACTGAAGCTTTCTTT

V: TRBV7-7
J: TRBJ2-5
D: TRBD1
CDR3: CASSRGQEETQYF
DNA: TGTGCTAGCAGCCGGGGACAGGAAGAGACCCAGTACTTC

V: TRBV6-5
J: TRBJ2-5
D: NA
CDR3: CASSYSMATNRATQYF
DNA: TGTGCCAGCAGTTACTCGATGGCGACTAACCGAGCGACCCAGTACTTC

V: TRBV30
J: TRBJ2-3
D: TRBD2
CDR3: CAWSGGAGGTDTQYF
DNA: TGTGCCTGGAGTGGAGGGGCGGGGGGCACAGATACGCAGTATTTT

V: TRBV7-8
J: TRBJ2-6
D: NA
CDR3: CASSFVQGASGANVLTF
DNA: TGTGCCAGCAGCTTCGTCCAGGGTGCCTCTGGGGCCAACGTCCTGACTTTC

V: TRBV4-1
J: TRBJ1-1
D: NA
CDR3: CASSPGRGVNTEAFF
DNA: TGCGCCAGCAGCCCTGGACGGGGAGTTAACACTGAAGCTTTCTTT

V: TRBV5-4
J: TRBJ2-5
D: NA
CDR3: CASSLGGVEETQYF
DNA: TGTGCCAGCAGCTTGGGCGGGGTAGAAGAGACCCAGTACTTC

V: TRBV27
J: TRBJ2-7
D: NA
CDR3: CASECQGIGAYEQYF
DNA: TGTGCCAGCGAGTGCCAGGGGATAGGCGCCTACGAGCAGTACTTC

V: TRBV5-1
J: TRBJ2-2
D: NA
CDR3: CASSLAFRAGELFF
DNA: TGCGCCAGCAGCTTGGCGTTCAGGGCCGGGGAGCTGTTTTTT

V: TRBV4-1
J: TRBJ2-7
D: TRBD1
CDR3: CASSHRTGSSYEQYF
DNA: TGCGCCAGCAGCCATCGGACAGGTAGCTCCTACGAGCAGTACTTC